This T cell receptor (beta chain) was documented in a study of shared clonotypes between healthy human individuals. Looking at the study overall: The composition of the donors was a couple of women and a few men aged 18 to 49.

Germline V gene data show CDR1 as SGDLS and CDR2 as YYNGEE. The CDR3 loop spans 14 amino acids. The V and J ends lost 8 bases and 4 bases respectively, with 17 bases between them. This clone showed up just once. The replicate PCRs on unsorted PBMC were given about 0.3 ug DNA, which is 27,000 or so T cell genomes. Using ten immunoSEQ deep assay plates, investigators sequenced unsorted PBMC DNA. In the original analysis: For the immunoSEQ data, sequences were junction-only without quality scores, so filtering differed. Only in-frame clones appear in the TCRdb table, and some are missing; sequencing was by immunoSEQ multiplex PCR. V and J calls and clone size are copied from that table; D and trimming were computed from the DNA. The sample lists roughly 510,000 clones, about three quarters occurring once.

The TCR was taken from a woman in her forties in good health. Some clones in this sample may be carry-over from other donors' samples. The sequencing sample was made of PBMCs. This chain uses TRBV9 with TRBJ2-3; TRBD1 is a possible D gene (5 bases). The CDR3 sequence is CARARGDHPDTQYF. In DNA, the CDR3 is TGTGCCAGAGCTAGGGGCGACCACCCAGATACGCAGTATTTT.